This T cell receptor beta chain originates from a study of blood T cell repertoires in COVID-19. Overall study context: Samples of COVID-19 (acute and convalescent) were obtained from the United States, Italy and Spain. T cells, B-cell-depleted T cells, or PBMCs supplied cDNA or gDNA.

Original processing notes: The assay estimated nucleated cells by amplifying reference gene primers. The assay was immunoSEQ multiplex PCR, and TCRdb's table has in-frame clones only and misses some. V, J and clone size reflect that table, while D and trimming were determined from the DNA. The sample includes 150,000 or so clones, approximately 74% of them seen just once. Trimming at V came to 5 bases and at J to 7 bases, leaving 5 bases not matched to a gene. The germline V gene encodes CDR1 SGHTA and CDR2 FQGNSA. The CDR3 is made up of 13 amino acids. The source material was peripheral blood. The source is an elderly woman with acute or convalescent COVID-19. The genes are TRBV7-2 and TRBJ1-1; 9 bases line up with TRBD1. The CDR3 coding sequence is TGTGCCAGCAGCCTACAGGGGGCGGTTGAAGCTTTCTTT. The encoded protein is CASSLQGAVEAFF.